The 21 T cell receptor beta chains below come from one sample, sequenced in a study of immune cell composition in non-small cell lung cancer. Generated by immunoSEQ multiplex PCR, the TCRdb table keeps only in-frame clones and is missing some. The repertoire holds fewer than 2,000 clones, around 83% seen once, with 9.8% in the top ten. Material: lung tumor tissue. The origin of the receptors is a human donor with non-small cell lung cancer.

The chain couples TRBV9 to TRBJ2-7; the match to TRBD2 covers 7 bases. Germline assignment: CDR1 SGDLS and CDR2 YYNGEE. This CDR3 region has 16 residues. V lost 0 bases, J lost 2 bases, and 8 bases stayed unmatched. The CDR3 DNA is TGTGCCAGCAGCGTAGTGTGGGGGGGAGCAGCCTACGAGCAGTACTTC. Its translation is CASSVVWGGAAYEQYF.

The V and J genes are TRBV6-6 and TRBJ2-3, with D perhaps TRBD2 (7 bases). CDR3 size: 16 residues. CDR1 is MNHNY, CDR2 SVGAGI, per germline (reference sequence). Trimming removed 8 bases from V and 2 bases from J, with 20 bases in between. The CDR3 here is CASLYSGEGDTDTQYF. The CDR3 DNA is TGTGCCAGCTTATATTCGGGGGAGGGGGACACAGATACGCAGTATTTT.

The chain links TRBV6-1 to TRBJ2-3; TRBD2 matches 11 bases. This CDR3 has 14 residues. The V gene end was trimmed by 7 bases and the J gene end by 6 bases; junction bases not matched to a gene: 6. The germline V gene has CDR1 MNHNS and CDR2 SASEGT. CDR3 DNA sequence: TGTGCCAGCAACTTAGCGGGAGGGCGGGATACGCAGTATTTT. Its translation is CASNLAGGRDTQYF.

This chain links TRBV28 with TRBJ2-1, with TRBD2 as a possible D gene (7 bases). The ends were cut back, 5 bases at V and 15 bases at J, with 14 bases in the middle. CDR3 size: 11 residues. Germline CDR1 and CDR2: MDHEN and SYDVKM. The CDR3 DNA is TGTGCCAGCAGTGGGCGGGGGCTCCGGTTCTTC. Its protein product is CASSGRGLRFF. The full variable domain, in which reference TRBV28 and TRBJ2-1 provide the parts outside the CDR3, is DVKVTQSSRYLVKRTGEKVFLECVQDMDHENMFWYRQDPGLGLRLIYFSYDVKMKEKGDIPEGYSVSREKKERFSLILESASTNQTSMYLCASSGRGLRFFGPGTRLTVL.

The chain combines TRBV13 with TRBJ2-7; 8 positions agree with TRBD2. The length of the CDR3 is 15 residues. Germline CDR1 reads PRHDT; CDR2 reads FYEKMQ (reference sequence). Trimming at V came to 4 bases and at J to 3 bases, leaving 8 bases not matched to a gene. The chain's CDR3 is CASSSKAGVVYEQYF. The CDR3 DNA sequence: TGTGCCAGCAGCTCGAAAGCGGGAGTGGTCTACGAGCAGTACTTC. The variable domain in full, with the rest retrieved from reference TRBV13 and TRBJ2-7, is AAGVIQSPRHLIKEKRETATLKCYPIPRHDTVYWYQQGPGQDPQFLISFYEKMQSDKGSIPDRFSAQQFSDYHSELNMSSLELGDSALYFCASSSKAGVVYEQYFGPGTRLTVT.

J is TRBJ1-2 and V is TRBV2; 9 bases fit TRBD1. Germline V CDR1 and CDR2: SNHLY, FYNNEI. The CDR3 contains 14 residues. V gave up 10 bases and J gave up 5 bases; unmatched junction bases: 11. CDR3 in DNA: TGTGCCATCTTCCCTCGACAGGGGGGGTATGGCTACACCTTC. The encoded protein is CAIFPRQGGYGYTF. The variable domain in full, completed from reference TRBV2 and TRBJ1-2, reads EPEVTQTPSHQVTQMGQEVILRCVPISNHLYFYWYRQILGQKVEFLVSFYNNEISEKSEIFDDQFSVERPDGSNFTLKIRSTKLEDSAMYFCAIFPRQGGYGYTFGSGTRLTVV.

V is TRBV15 and J is TRBJ1-2, with 7 bases fitting TRBD1. CDR1 LNHNV and CDR2 YYDKDF come from the germline V gene (reference sequence). V was pared by 3 bases and J by 6 bases, with 4 bases of the junction left unmatched. There are 13 residues in the CDR3. CDR3 in DNA: TGTGCCACCAGCAGTAGACAGGGACATGGCTACACCTTC. Its protein is CATSSRQGHGYTF.

J is TRBJ2-2 and V is TRBV15, with D perhaps matching TRBD2 (5 bases). The CDR3 contains 15 residues. CDR1 is LNHNV, CDR2 YYDKDF, per germline (reference sequence). V lost 1 base and J lost 3, with 9 bases in between. For the CDR3, the DNA is TGTGCCACCAGCAGAGGAGGGATAGACACCGGGGAGCTGTTTTTT. The encoded protein is CATSRGGIDTGELFF.

V gene TRBV7-2 combines with J gene TRBJ2-7, with TRBD1 identical over 8 bases. The CDR3 extends over 16 amino acids. Trimming cost V 1 base and J 3 bases; bases outside gene matches: 8. The germline CDR1 and CDR2 sequences are SGHTA and FQGNSA. The CDR3: CASSLVASTGGYEQYF. The CDR3 DNA reads as TGTGCCAGCAGCTTAGTAGCCTCAACAGGGGGCTACGAGCAGTACTTC.

This rearrangement joins TRBV25-1 to TRBJ2-3; D not resolved. CDR3 length: 12 amino acids. CDR1 is MGHDK, CDR2 SYGVNS, per germline. Trimming removed 1 base from V and 3 bases from J, with 2 bases in between. CDR3 sequence: CASSESTDTQYF. The CDR3 nucleotides read TGTGCCAGCAGTGAATCAACAGATACGCAGTATTTT. Drawing the rest from reference TRBV25-1 and TRBJ2-3, the complete variable domain is EADIYQTPRYLVIGTGKKITLECSQTMGHDKMYWYQQDPGMELHLIHYSYGVNSTEKGDLSSESTVSRIRTEHFPLTLESARPSHTSQYLCASSESTDTQYFGPGTRLTVL.

The gene calls are TRBV6-5 and TRBJ2-2; tentative D call: TRBD1 (7 bases). The ends were cut back, 0 bases at V and 1 base at J, with 9 bases in the middle. Germline V gene data show CDR1 as MNHEY and CDR2 as SVGAGI. There are 16 residues in the CDR3. CDR3 region: CASSYSQGGNTGELFF. In nucleotides, the CDR3 is TGTGCCAGCAGTTACTCCCAGGGGGGGAACACCGGGGAGCTGTTTTTT.

V is TRBV5-4 and J is TRBJ2-3; D gene ambiguous. V gave up 4 bases and J gave up 0 bases, with 6 bases separating them. CDR1 is SGHNT, CDR2 YYREEE, per germline (reference sequence). This CDR3 has 13 residues. DNA of the CDR3: TGTGCCAGCAGCCAGACTAGCACAGATACGCAGTATTTT. Translation: CASSQTSTDTQYF.

The rearrangement uses TRBV29-1 and TRBJ2-1, with TRBD1 identical over 7 bases. Germline values: CDR1 SQVTM, CDR2 ANQGSEA. Losses at the gene ends were 7 bases for V and 6 bases for J; bases not matched to a gene: 9. The CDR3 loop spans 13 amino acids. The CDR3 protein is CSALRPGGNEQFF. The CDR3 nucleotides are TGCAGCGCTCTAAGGCCAGGGGGCAATGAGCAGTTCTTC.

The chain combines TRBV5-1 with TRBJ2-5, with 7 bases that match TRBD2. CDR3 length: 17 amino acids. J gave up 4 bases and V 1 base, and 13 bases lay outside the gene matches. Germline V CDR1 and CDR2: SGHRS, YFSETQ. As DNA, the CDR3 is TGCGCCAGCAGCTTGTCTGGAGGGAGGGCAACAGGAGAGACCCAGTACTTC. Residues: CASSLSGGRATGETQYF.

The rearrangement uses TRBV4-3 and TRBJ2-7, with 11 bases fitting TRBD1. The V gene end was trimmed by 3 bases and the J gene end by 6 bases; junction bases not matched to a gene: 10. CDR3 length equals 16 residues. Looked up from germline, CDR1 is LGHNA and CDR2 is YSLEER. The CDR3 DNA follows: TGCGCCAGCAGCCACGACGTCGGACAGGGGGCGTTCGAGCAGTACTTC. Translation: CASSHDVGQGAFEQYF.

This chain connects TRBV2 to TRBJ1-1; D perhaps matches TRBD1 (6 bases). Trimming took off 0 bases at V and 3 bases at J, with 11 bases between the two ends. This CDR3 has 15 residues. Germline loops: CDR1 SNHLY, CDR2 FYNNEI. CDR3 residues: CASSEAYRAHTEAFF. The CDR3 DNA reads as TGTGCCAGCAGTGAAGCGTACAGGGCCCACACTGAAGCTTTCTTT.

The rearrangement links TRBV9 to TRBJ1-1; TRBD1 matches at 7 bases. This CDR3 has 14 residues. Germline V lookup: CDR1 SGDLS, CDR2 YYNGEE. Trimming cost V 4 bases and J 11 bases; bases outside gene matches: 14. The CDR3 reads CASSQFMTGPAAFF. CDR3 DNA sequence: TGTGCCAGCAGCCAATTCATGACAGGGCCGGCGGCTTTCTTT. The complete variable domain, with remaining parts taken from reference TRBV9 and TRBJ1-1, reads DSGVTQTPKHLITATGQRVTLRCSPRSGDLSVYWYQQSLDQGLQFLIQYYNGEERAKGNILERFSAQQFPDLHSELNLSSLELGDSALYFCASSQFMTGPAAFFGQGTRLTVV.

The chain links TRBV5-1 to TRBJ2-7, with 15 bases fitting TRBD2. V dropped 3 bases and J dropped 2; count of bases not matched to a gene: 18. This CDR3 has 21 amino acids. CDR1 and CDR2 from the germline V gene are SGHRS and YFSETQ. Here the CDR3 DNA reads TGCGCCAGCAGCTCCTTACAGGGACCGGGACTAGCGGGAGGACGGCCCTACGAGCAGTACTTC. It codes for CASSSLQGPGLAGGRPYEQYF.

The rearrangement joins TRBV6-5 to TRBJ2-3; 10 positions match TRBD2. Germline CDR1 MNHEY, CDR2 SVGAGI. The trim removed 7 bases at V and 4 bases at J, leaving 8 bases unmatched. The CDR3 extends over 15 amino acids. DNA for the CDR3: TGTGCCAGCACCCGGGGGAGCGGGAGGGCAGATACGCAGTATTTT. The encoded protein is CASTRGSGRADTQYF.

The rearrangement joins TRBV5-4 to TRBJ2-7, with a possible D match to TRBD1 (5 bases). Trimming took 4 bases from V and 4 from J, leaving 15 bases between them. CDR1 is SGHNT, CDR2 YYREEE, per germline (reference sequence). There are 14 residues in the CDR3. The CDR3: CASSPDQGVYEQYF. CDR3 coding DNA: TGTGCCAGCAGCCCCGACCAAGGGGTGTACGAGCAGTACTTC.

This chain joins TRBV28 and TRBJ1-6, with unresolved D. Trimming left V 7 bases short and J 0 bases short, with 7 bases between. CDR3 length equals 14 residues. From germline, CDR1 is MDHEN and CDR2 SYDVKM. Here the CDR3 reads CASKRSSYNSPLHF. The CDR3 region has the DNA TGTGCCAGCAAGAGGAGCTCCTATAATTCACCCCTCCACTTT.